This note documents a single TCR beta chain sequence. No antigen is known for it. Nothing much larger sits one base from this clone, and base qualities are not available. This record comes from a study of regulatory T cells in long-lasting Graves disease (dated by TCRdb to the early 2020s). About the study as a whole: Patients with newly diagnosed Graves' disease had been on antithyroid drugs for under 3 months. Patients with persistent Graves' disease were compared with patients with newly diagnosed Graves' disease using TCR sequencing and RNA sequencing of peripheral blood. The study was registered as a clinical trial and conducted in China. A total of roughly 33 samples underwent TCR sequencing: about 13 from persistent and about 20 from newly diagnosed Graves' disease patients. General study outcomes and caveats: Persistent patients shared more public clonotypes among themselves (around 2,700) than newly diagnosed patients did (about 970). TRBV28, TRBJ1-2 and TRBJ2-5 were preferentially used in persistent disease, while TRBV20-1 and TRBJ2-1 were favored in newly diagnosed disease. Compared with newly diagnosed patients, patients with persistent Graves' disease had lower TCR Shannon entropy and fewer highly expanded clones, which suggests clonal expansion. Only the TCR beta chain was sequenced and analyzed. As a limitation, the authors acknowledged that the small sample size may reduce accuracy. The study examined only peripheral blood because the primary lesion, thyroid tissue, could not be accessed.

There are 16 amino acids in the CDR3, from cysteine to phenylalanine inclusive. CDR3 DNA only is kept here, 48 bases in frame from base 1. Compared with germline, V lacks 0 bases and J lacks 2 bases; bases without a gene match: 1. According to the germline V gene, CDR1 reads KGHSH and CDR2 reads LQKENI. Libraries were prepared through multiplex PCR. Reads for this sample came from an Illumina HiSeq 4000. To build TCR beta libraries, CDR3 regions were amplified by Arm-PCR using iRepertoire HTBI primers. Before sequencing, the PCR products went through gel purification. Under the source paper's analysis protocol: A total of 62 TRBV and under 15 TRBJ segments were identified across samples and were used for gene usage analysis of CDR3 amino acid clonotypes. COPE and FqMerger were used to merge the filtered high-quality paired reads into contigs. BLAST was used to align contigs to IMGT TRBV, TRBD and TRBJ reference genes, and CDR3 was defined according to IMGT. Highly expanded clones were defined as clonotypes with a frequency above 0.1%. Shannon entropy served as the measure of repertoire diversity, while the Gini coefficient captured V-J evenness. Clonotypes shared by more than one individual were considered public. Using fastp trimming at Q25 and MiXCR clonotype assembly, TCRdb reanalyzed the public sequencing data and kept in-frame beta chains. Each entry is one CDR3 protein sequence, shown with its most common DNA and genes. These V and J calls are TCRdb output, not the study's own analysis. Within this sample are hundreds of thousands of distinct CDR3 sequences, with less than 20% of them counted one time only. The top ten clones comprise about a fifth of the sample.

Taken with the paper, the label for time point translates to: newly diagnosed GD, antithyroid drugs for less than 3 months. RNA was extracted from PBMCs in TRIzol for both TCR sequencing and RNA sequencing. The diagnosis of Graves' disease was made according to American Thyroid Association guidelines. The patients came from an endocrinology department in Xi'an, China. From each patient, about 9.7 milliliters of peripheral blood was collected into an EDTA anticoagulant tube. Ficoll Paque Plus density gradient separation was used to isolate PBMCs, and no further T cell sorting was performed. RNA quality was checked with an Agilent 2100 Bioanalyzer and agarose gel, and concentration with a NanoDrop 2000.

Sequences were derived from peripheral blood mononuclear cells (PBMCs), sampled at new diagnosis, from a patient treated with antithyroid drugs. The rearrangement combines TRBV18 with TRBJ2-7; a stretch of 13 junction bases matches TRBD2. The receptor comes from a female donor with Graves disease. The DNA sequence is TGTGCCAGCTCACCACCGGGGACTAGCGGGACCTACGAGCAGTACTTC. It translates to CASSPPGTSGTYEQYF.